This TCR beta chain comes out of a study of control samples from healthy donors and cancer patients. CDR3 length: 19 residues. V lost 3 bases and J lost 1; bases outside the gene matches: 7. The germline V gene encodes CDR1 SGHVS and CDR2 FNYEAQ. Method: immunoSEQ multiplex PCR; TCRdb's copy keeps in-frame clones and lacks some. The sample yields approximately 70,000 clones, 84% seen once. The chain carries TRBV7-6 and TRBJ2-1, with TRBD2 matching 15 bases. The sample taken for sequencing was blood. The clonotype comes from a middle-aged man in good health. In nucleotides, the CDR3 is TGTGCCAGCAGCTTCACCGGGACTAGCGGGAGGTTGTCCTACAATGAGCAGTTCTTC. As protein: CASSFTGTSGRLSYNEQFF.